What follows describes a single T cell receptor (beta chain). This clonotype was seen a handful of times. Its antigen remains unidentified. No much larger clonotype is one base removed from it; base qualities were not supplied. The library was built by means of RT-PCR. Sequencing relied on an Illumina HiSeq 2500. TCRdb reprocessed the public reads (quality trimming at Q25 with fastp, clone calling with MiXCR) and kept in-frame beta chains. All rows with the same CDR3 protein become a single entry with the most common DNA and genes. This sample has 550,000 to 650,000 distinct CDR3 sequences in its table, and 10% to 15% of those were observed once. The leading ten clones occupy approximately 10% of the sample. The sample comes from a study of response to subunit inactivated influenza vaccine (dated by TCRdb to between 2018 and 2020). Turning to the overall study: To follow how T cells responded to a trivalent subunit inactivated influenza vaccine, the researchers relied on deep quantitative profiling of the T cell receptor repertoire. The paper's findings and limits, for the study overall: The authors suggested that each seasonal influenza vaccination may recruit only a limited number of new T cells.

Cut back by 5 bases and 3 bases, the V and J ends lie 21 bases apart. Including the terminal cysteine and phenylalanine, the CDR3 comprises 16 residues. The read is trimmed to its CDR3 DNA, 48 bases read in frame from base 1. CDR1 DFQATT and CDR2 SNEGSKA were looked up in the germline V gene (reference sequence). The chain is made from TRBV20-1 and TRBJ2-3; the D call could be TRBD1 or TRBD2, with each sharing 5 bases. The receptor was isolated from a middle-aged man who received an inactivated influenza vaccine. Donor details come from another sample of the same person, matched by shared clones. The specimen was PBMCs from blood, collected on the day of vaccination. The base sequence is TGCAGTGCTTCTCCCGGCGAGGGCAGGGTTACAGATACGCAGTATTTT. Translated, this is CSASPGEGRVTDTQYF.